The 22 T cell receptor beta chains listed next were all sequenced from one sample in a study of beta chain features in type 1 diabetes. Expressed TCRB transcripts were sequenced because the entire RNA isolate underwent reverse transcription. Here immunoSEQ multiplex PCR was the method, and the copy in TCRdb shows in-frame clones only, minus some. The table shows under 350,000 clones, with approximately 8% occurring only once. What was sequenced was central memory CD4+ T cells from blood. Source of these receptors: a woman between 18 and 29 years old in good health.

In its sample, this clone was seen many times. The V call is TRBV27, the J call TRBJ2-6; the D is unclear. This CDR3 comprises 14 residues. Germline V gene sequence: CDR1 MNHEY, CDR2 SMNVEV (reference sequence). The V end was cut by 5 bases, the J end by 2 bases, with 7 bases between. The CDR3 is CASSRSAGANVLTF. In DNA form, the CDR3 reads TGTGCCAGCAGTCGAAGCGCTGGGGCCAACGTCCTGACTTTC.

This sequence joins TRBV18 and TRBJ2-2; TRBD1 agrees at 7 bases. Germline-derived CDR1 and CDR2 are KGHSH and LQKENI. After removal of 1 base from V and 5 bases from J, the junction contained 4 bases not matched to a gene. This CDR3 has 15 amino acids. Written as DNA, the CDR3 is TGTGCCAGCTCACCACGCGACAGGGTAACCGGGGAGCTGTTTTTT. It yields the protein CASSPRDRVTGELFF.

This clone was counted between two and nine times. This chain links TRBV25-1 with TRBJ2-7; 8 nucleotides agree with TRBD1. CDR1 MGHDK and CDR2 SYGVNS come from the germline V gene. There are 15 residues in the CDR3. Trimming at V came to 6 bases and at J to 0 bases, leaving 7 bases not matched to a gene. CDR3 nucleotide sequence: TGTGCCAGCAGCCCATCCGGACAGGGCTCCTACGAGCAGTACGTC. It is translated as CASSPSGQGSYEQYV.

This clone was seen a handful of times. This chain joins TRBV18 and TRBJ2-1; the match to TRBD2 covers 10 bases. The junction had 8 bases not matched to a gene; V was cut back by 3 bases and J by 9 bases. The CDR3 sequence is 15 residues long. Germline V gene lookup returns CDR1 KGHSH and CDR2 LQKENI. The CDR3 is CASSPGLAAKVEQFF. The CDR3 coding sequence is TGTGCCAGCTCACCCGGACTAGCGGCTAAGGTTGAGCAGTTCTTC.

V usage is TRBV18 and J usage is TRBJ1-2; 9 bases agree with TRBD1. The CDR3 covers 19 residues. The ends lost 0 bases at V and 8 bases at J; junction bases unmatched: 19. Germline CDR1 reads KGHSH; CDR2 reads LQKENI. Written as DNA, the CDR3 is TGTGCCAGCTCACCACCGGAGACAGGGGGGGAACTCTATGGCTCAGGCTACACCTTC. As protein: CASSPPETGGELYGSGYTF.

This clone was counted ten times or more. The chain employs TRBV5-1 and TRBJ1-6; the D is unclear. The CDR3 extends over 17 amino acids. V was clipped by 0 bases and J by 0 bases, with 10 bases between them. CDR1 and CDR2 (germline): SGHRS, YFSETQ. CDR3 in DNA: TGCGCCAGCAGCTTGGTGGCAGCTAGCTCCTATAATTCACCCCTCCACTTT. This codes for CASSLVAASSYNSPLHF.

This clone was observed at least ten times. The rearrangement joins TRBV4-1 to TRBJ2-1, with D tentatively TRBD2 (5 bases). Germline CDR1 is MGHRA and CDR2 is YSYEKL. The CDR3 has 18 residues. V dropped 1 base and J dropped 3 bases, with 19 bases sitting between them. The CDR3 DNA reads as TGCGCCAGCAGCCAAGTAGGCCGTAGGAGGAATCTCTACAATGAGCAGTTCTTC. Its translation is CASSQVGRRRNLYNEQFF.

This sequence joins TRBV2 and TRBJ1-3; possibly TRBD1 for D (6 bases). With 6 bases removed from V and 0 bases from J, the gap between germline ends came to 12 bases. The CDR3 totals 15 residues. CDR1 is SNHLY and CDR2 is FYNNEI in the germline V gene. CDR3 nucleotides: TGTGCCAGCAGGAAAGACAGGCACTCTGGAAACACCATATATTTT. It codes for CASRKDRHSGNTIYF.

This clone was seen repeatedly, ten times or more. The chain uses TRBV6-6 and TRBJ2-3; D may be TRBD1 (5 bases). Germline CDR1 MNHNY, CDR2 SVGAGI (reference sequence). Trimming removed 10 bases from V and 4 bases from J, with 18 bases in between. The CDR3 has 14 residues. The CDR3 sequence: CATRVAGMADTQYF. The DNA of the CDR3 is TGTGCCACAAGGGTCGCAGGGATGGCAGATACGCAGTATTTT.

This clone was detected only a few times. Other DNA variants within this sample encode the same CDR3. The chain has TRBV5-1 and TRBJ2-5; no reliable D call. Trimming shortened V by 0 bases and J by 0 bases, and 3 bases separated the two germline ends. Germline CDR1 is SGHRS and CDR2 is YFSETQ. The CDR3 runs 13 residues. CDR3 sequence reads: CASSLDYQETQYF. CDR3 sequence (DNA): TGCGCCAGCAGCTTGGATTACCAAGAGACCCAGTACTTC.

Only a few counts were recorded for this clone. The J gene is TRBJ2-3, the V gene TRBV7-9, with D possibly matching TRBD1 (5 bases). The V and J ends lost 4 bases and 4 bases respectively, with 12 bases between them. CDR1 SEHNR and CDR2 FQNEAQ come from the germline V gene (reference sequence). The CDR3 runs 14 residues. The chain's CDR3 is CASSSRDFADTQYF. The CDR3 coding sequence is TGTGCCAGCAGCTCCAGGGATTTCGCAGATACGCAGTATTTT.

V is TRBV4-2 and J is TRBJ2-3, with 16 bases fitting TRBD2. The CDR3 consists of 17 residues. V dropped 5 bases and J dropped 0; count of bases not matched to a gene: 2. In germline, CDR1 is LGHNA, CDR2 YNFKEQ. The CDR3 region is CASSAGLAGGSTDTQYF. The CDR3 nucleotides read TGTGCCAGCAGCGCGGGACTAGCGGGGGGGAGCACAGATACGCAGTATTTT.

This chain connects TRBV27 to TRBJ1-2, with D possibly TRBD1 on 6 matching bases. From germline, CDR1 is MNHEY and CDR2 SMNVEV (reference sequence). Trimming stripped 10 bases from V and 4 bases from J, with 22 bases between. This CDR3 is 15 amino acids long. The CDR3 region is CATRFGGANSYGYTF. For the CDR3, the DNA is TGTGCCACCAGGTTCGGGGGGGCAAATTCCTATGGCTACACCTTC.

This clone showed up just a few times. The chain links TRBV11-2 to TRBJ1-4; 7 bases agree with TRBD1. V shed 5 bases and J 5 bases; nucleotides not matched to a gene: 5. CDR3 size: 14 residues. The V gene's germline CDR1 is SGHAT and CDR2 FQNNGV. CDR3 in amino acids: CASSPRQGNEKLFF. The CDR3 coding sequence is TGTGCCAGCAGCCCACGACAGGGAAATGAAAAACTGTTTTTT.

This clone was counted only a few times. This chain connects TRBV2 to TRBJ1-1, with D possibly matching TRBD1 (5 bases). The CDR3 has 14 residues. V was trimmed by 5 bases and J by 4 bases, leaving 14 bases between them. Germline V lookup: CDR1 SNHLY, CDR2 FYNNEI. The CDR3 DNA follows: TGTGCCAGCAGTACTGCAGGGAGGGGCACTGAAGCTTTCTTT. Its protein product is CASSTAGRGTEAFF.

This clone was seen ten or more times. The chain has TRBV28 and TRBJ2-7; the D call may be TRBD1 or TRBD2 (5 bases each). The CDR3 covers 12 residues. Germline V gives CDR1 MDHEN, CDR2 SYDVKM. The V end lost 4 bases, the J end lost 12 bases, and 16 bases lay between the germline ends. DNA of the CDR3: TGTGCCAGCAGTTCCAACCGGGACCTTGGGTACGTC. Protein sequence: CASSSNRDLGYV.

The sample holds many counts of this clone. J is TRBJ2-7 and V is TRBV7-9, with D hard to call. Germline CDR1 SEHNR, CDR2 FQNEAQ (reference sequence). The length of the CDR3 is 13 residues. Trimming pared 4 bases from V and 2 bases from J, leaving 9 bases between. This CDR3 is CASSSTGPYEQYF. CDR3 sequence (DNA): TGTGCCAGCAGCTCAACCGGGCCCTACGAGCAGTACTTC. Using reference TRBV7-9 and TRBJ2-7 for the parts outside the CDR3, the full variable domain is DTGVSQNPRHKITKRGQNVTFRCDPISEHNRLYWYRQTLGQGPEFLTYFQNEAQLEKSRLLSDRFSAERPKGSFSTLEIQRTEQGDSAMYLCASSSTGPYEQYFGPGTRLTVT.

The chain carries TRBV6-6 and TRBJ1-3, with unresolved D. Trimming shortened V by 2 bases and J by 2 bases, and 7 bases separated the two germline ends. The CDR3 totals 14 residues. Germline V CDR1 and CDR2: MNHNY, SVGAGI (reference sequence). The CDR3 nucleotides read TGTGCCAGCAGTTACGGTCAGGCTGGAAACACCATATATTTT. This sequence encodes CASSYGQAGNTIYF.

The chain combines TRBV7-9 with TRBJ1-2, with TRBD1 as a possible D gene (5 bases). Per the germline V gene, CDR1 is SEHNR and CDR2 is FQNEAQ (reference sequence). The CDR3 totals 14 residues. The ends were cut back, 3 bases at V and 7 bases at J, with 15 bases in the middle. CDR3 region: CASSLRGAGFGYTF. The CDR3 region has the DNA TGTGCCAGCAGCTTGAGGGGCGCAGGATTTGGCTACACCTTC.

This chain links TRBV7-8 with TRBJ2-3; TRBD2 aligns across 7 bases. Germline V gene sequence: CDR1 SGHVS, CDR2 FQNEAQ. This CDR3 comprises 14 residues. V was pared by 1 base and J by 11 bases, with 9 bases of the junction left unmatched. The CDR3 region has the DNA TGTGCCAGCAGCTTAGACTCCCGGGACTACCGGCAGTATTTT. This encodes CASSLDSRDYRQYF.

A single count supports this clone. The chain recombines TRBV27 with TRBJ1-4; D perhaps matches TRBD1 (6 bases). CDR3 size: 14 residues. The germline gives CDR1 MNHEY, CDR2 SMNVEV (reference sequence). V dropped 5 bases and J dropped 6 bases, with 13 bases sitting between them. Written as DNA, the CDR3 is TGTGCCAGCAGTCCGAACAGGGTCGATGAAAAACTGTTTTTT. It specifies CASSPNRVDEKLFF. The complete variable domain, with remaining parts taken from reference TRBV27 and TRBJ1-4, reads EAQVTQNPRYLITVTGKKLTVTCSQNMNHEYMSWYRQDPGLGLRQIYYSMNVEVTDKGDVPEGYKVSRKEKRNFPLILESPSPNQTSLYFCASSPNRVDEKLFFGSGTQLSVL.

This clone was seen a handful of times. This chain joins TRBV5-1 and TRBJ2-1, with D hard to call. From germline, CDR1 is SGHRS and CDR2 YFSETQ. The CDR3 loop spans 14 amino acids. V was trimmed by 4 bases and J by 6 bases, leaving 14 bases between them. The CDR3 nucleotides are TGCGCCAGCAGCGTAAGGTCTTTTTCCAATGAGCAGTTCTTC. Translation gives CASSVRSFSNEQFF.